This entry is about one T cell receptor (beta chain). The antigen remains undetermined. The data are from a study of T-cell reconstitution after alpha-beta-depleted transplantation in children. Study-wide results and limits: Expanded clones from the graft, numbering several hundred, reportedly supplied alpha-beta T cells about two months after transplant. Newly produced T cells mostly accounted for T-cell counts and diversity one year post-transplant.

Germline CDR1 and CDR2: SGHRS and YFSETQ. Trimming removed 4 bases from V and 9 bases from J; junction bases left unmatched: 13. The CDR3 totals 15 residues. The TCRbeta library incorporated unique molecular identifiers. One entry per CDR3 protein results from TCRdb running MiXCR on the PCR reads. The sample includes 610,000 or so distinct CDR3 sequences, 25% to 30% of them seen just once. The source is a boy under two years old with Wiskott-Aldrich syndrome, due to receive a stem cell transplant. The genes are TRBV5-1 and TRBJ2-3; 8 nucleotides match TRBD1. Source: PBMCs, taken before TCRalphabeta/CD19-depleted stem cell transplant. CDR3 in DNA: TGCGCCAGCAGCCCCCGGGACAGGTGGTTGGCGACGCAGTATTTT. It translates to CASSPRDRWLATQYF.